Listed here are 10 T cell receptor beta chains from one sample, sequenced in a study of cytomegalovirus exposure and HLA in healthy donors. 13 Jbeta primers and 60 Vbeta primers were used for the PCR. The table came from immunoSEQ multiplex PCR; TCRdb's copy has only in-frame clones and leaves some out. The sample holds more than 90,000 clones, over 55% seen once. The sample taken for sequencing was PBMCs. These receptors originate from a boy between 10 and 17 years old in good health and CMV-seropositive.

V usage is TRBV6-1 and J usage is TRBJ2-1, with 7 positions matching TRBD1. The CDR3 runs to 14 residues. CDR1 and CDR2 (germline): MNHNS, SASEGT. V was pared by 3 bases and J by 9 bases, with 8 bases of the junction left unmatched. The CDR3 here is CASSDRQGWGEQFF. The CDR3 DNA reads TGTGCCAGCAGTGATCGACAGGGATGGGGTGAGCAGTTCTTC.

The chain couples TRBV6-1 to TRBJ1-5, with a possible D match to TRBD1 (5 bases). The CDR3 totals 18 residues. V was cut by 0 bases and J by 0 bases, with 15 bases left in between. CDR1 and CDR2 (germline): MNHNS, SASEGT. The CDR3 reads CASSEAGTGTTSNQPQHF. CDR3 nucleotide sequence: TGTGCCAGCAGTGAAGCGGGAACAGGTACTACTAGCAATCAGCCCCAGCATTTT.

This sequence joins TRBV6-1 and TRBJ2-5; tentatively, D is TRBD1 (6 bases). The CDR3 is made up of 15 amino acids. Germline V lookup: CDR1 MNHNS, CDR2 SASEGT. Deletions cut 7 bases from V and 5 bases from J, with 20 bases between. The CDR3 coding sequence is TGTGCCAGCACCTGGGAAGGGGGACGGGCGGAGACCCAGTACTTC. This translates into CASTWEGGRAETQYF.

The chain recombines TRBV7-2 with TRBJ1-2, with TRBD1 matching over 7 bases. This CDR3 spans 13 amino acids. Germline CDR1 reads SGHTA; CDR2 reads FQGNSA. Germline trimming cut 0 bases from V and 8 bases from J; bases unmatched to any gene: 3. The CDR3 protein is CASSLATGIGYTF. Here the CDR3 DNA reads TGTGCCAGCAGCTTAGCGACAGGGATCGGCTACACCTTC.

This clone was picked up one time. The CDR3 loop is CASSLSRGGWSDTQYF. DNA of the CDR3: TGTGCCAGCAGCTTATCCCGGGGGGGCTGGTCGGATACGCAGTATTTT. The chain recombines TRBV11-2 with TRBJ2-3; 8 bases align to TRBD2. CDR3 length: 16 amino acids. V lost 2 bases to trimming and J lost 6 bases; unmatched junction nucleotides: 10. Germline loops: CDR1 SGHAT, CDR2 FQNNGV.

This rearrangement joins TRBV2 to TRBJ2-7; 11 bases are a match to TRBD2. V shed 3 bases and J 7 bases; nucleotides not matched to a gene: 5. The CDR3 contains 14 residues. Germline CDR1 SNHLY, CDR2 FYNNEI. The CDR3 coding sequence is TGTGCCAGCAGTGACGGACTAGCGGGCGGAGAGCAGTACTTC. It is translated as CASSDGLAGGEQYF. Full variable domain (rest looked up from reference TRBV2 and TRBJ2-7): EPEVTQTPSHQVTQMGQEVILRCVPISNHLYFYWYRQILGQKVEFLVSFYNNEISEKSEIFDDQFSVERPDGSNFTLKIRSTKLEDSAMYFCASSDGLAGGEQYFGPGTRLTVT.

The table lists this clone with a few counts. Mismatch with germline at one junction end may stem from a read error. V is TRBV25-1 and J is TRBJ1-2, with 8 bases matching TRBD1. The V gene's germline CDR1 is MGHDK and CDR2 SYGVNS. The CDR3 runs to 14 residues. The DNA of the CDR3 is TGTGCCAGCAGTGACCCCAGGGGGCTTGGTGGCTACCCCTTC. Amino acids: CASSDPRGLGGYPF.

J is TRBJ1-2 and V is TRBV5-1; 9 nucleotides match TRBD1. V was clipped by 0 bases and J by 8 bases; unmatched bases: 5. The CDR3 length is 14 residues. Germline assignment: CDR1 SGHRS and CDR2 YFSETQ. CDR3 nucleotides: TGCGCCAGCAGCTTGGCCGACAGGGGGACCGGCTACACCTTC. This sequence encodes CASSLADRGTGYTF. The full variable domain, its missing parts supplied by reference TRBV5-1 and TRBJ1-2, is KAGVTQTPRYLIKTRGQQVTLSCSPISGHRSVSWYQQTPGQGLQFLFEYFSETQRNKGNFPGRFSGRQFSNSRSEMNVSTLELGDSALYLCASSLADRGTGYTFGSGTRLTVV.

As for this clone: Compared with germline, one end of the junction differs, possibly owing to a read error. CDR3 amino acids: CASSPRTSDQEAQYF. CDR3 bases: TGTGCCAGCAGCCCGAGGACTAGTGACCAAGAGGCCCAGTACTTC. The V gene is TRBV11-2, the J gene TRBJ2-5; 7 bases fit TRBD2. Germline CDR1 is SGHAT and CDR2 is FQNNGV. CDR3 length equals 15 residues.

The V gene is TRBV6-5, the J gene TRBJ1-2, with 10 bases lining up with TRBD1. CDR3 length equals 14 residues. Germline V CDR1 and CDR2: MNHEY, SVGAGI. V gave up 6 bases and J gave up 7 bases; unmatched junction bases: 8. The CDR3 reads CASSAGTGAGGYTF. The CDR3 bases are TGTGCCAGCAGCGCCGGGACAGGGGCAGGTGGCTACACCTTC.